This is a list of T cell receptor beta chains from one sample in a study of beta chain features in type 1 diabetes. The data were produced by immunoSEQ multiplex PCR, yet TCRdb's version contains in-frame clones alone and is incomplete. Found here are about 150,000 clones, around 8% of them singletons; the top ten hold 0.55% to 0.65%. Input material: central memory CD4+ T cells from blood. The receptors stem from a man younger than 35 in good health. The CDR3 runs from the conserved cysteine through the conserved F or W. D genes are given only for firm matches. Clone size is not always given. Where it is, it says once, few, many or a class for expanded clones.

clone size,V gene,J gene,D gene,CDR3 DNA,CDR3 protein
few,TRBV30,TRBJ1-2,NA,TGTGCCTGGAGTGCGACAGTACCCTATGGCTACACCTTC,CAWSATVPYGYTF
many,TRBV10-3,TRBJ2-7,NA,TGTGCCATCAGAGAGACAGACTACGAGCAGTACTTC,CAIRETDYEQYF
few,TRBV7-9,TRBJ2-3,NA,TGTGCCAGCAGCTTTGGCGGATGGGGCGAGTATTTT,CASSFGGWGEYF
few,TRBV25-1,TRBJ2-3,NA,TGTGCCACTTCAGGGGTGGGAGATACGCAGTATTTT,CATSGVGDTQYF
few,TRBV25-1,TRBJ2-3,NA,TGTGCCAGCAGTGATCCCGGGTCAGGGGGCACAGATACGCAGTATTTT,CASSDPGSGGTDTQYF
NA,TRBV4-1,TRBJ2-1,TRBD2,TGCGCCAGCAGCGACGCCGGGACTAGCGGGATCGGTGAGCAGTTCTTC,CASSDAGTSGIGEQFF
many,TRBV10-3,TRBJ1-2,NA,TGTGCCATCCGGCAGGGTGACTATGGCTACACCTTC,CAIRQGDYGYTF
NA,TRBV6-5,TRBJ2-2,NA,TGTGCCAGCAGCCGTCGAGGGCCCGACACCGGGGAGCTGTTTTTT,CASSRRGPDTGELFF
NA,TRBV6-5,TRBJ2-5,TRBD1,TGTGCCAGCAGTGTCCAGGGACAGGGGCAAGAGACCCAGTACTTC,CASSVQGQGQETQYF
few,TRBV11-3,TRBJ2-1,TRBD1,TGTGCCAGCAGCTTCCAGGGAGCAGGGGGCAATGAGCAGTTCTTC,CASSFQGAGGNEQFF
NA,TRBV5-1,TRBJ1-2,TRBD1,TGCGCCAGCAGCTCCCGACAGGGGGCAGTTTATGGCTACACCTTC,CASSSRQGAVYGYTF
NA,TRBV28,TRBJ2-3,TRBD2,TGTGCCAGCAGTTTACTAGCGGGGAACACAGATACGCAGTATTTT,CASSLLAGNTDTQYF
many,TRBV30,TRBJ2-5,TRBD2,TGTGCCTGGACCGGGACTAGCTTATCGTACCAAGAGACCCAGTACTTC,CAWTGTSLSYQETQYF
NA,TRBV28,TRBJ1-2,NA,TGTGCCAGCAGTTTCAGACCAGGACAGAACTATGGCTACACCTTC,CASSFRPGQNYGYTF
many,TRBV28,TRBJ1-4,NA,TGTGCCAGTGGTAGAACAGGGTGGGAAAAACTGTTTTTT,CASGRTGWEKLFF
NA,TRBV5-4,TRBJ1-1,NA,TGTGCCAGCAGCCCTCCTGGCAGGAACACTGAAGCTTTCTTT,CASSPPGRNTEAFF
NA,TRBV6-6,TRBJ2-5,NA,TGTGCCAGCAGTATCGGGGGGCGGGTGGAGACCCAGTACTTC,CASSIGGRVETQYF
NA,TRBV5-1,TRBJ2-3,TRBD1,TGCGCCAGCTATCCCCGGACAGGGGGCATCCCAGATACGCAGTATTTT,CASYPRTGGIPDTQYF
NA,TRBV19,TRBJ1-1,NA,TGTGCCAGTAGAGAGAGGAACACTGAAGCTTTCTTT,CASRERNTEAFF
few,TRBV21-1,TRBJ1-6,NA,TGTGCCAGCAGCAAAAAGGCTCCCAGATCTGAGGATTCACCCCTCCACTTT,CASSKKAPRSEDSPLHF
NA,TRBV18,TRBJ1-2,NA,TGTGCCAGCTCACCTTCATCCGGGAATAACTATGGCTACACCTTC,CASSPSSGNNYGYTF
many,TRBV14,TRBJ2-7,NA,TGTGCCAGCAGCCAATTCGATAGCAGTACCGAGCAGTACTTC,CASSQFDSSTEQYF
NA,TRBV27,TRBJ1-1,NA,TGTGCCAGCAGTTTAAGGCGGGACACTGAAGCTTTCTTT,CASSLRRDTEAFF
NA,TRBV5-1,TRBJ1-4,NA,TGCGCCAGCAGCCCGGTGGCAACTAATGAAAAACTGTTTTTT,CASSPVATNEKLFF
NA,TRBV7-2,TRBJ2-5,NA,TGTGCCAGCAGCTTAGGTCAGCAAGAGACCCAGTACTTC,CASSLGQQETQYF
few,TRBV6-5,TRBJ2-7,NA,TGTGCCAGCAGGGACTACTACGAGCAGTACTTC,CASRDYYEQYF
NA,TRBV28,TRBJ1-2,NA,TGTGCCACCTCCCGGGACAATGACTATGGCTACACCTTC,CATSRDNDYGYTF
few,TRBV10-3,TRBJ1-2,NA,TGTGCCATCAGTGAGAAAGGGCAGGGGAACTATGGCTACACCTTC,CAISEKGQGNYGYTF
NA,TRBV20-1,TRBJ1-2,NA,TGCAGTGCTAGCGGCTATGGCTACACCTTC,CSASGYGYTF
NA,TRBV4-1,TRBJ2-3,TRBD2,TGCGCCAGCAGCCAATCCCTCAGCGGGGGGAACACAGATACGCAGTATTTT,CASSQSLSGGNTDTQYF
NA,TRBV7-2,TRBJ1-4,NA,TGTGCCAGCAGTCCAGGGACGGGAGGTGGAGAAAAACTGTTTTTT,CASSPGTGGGEKLFF
NA,TRBV2,TRBJ1-1,NA,TGTGCCAGCAGTGAGTTCCTAGAGAACACTGAAGCTTTCTTT,CASSEFLENTEAFF
many,TRBV19,TRBJ2-1,TRBD1,TGTGCCAGTAGTACGGGACAGGGGAATGAGCAGTTCTTC,CASSTGQGNEQFF
NA,TRBV7-3,TRBJ2-6,TRBD1,TGTGCCAGCAGCCAAGGGACAGGGGCTGGGGCCAACGTCCTGACTTTC,CASSQGTGAGANVLTF
few,TRBV6-5,TRBJ1-1,NA,TGTGCCAGCAGTTACTCGAGAGGCACTGAAGCTTTCTTT,CASSYSRGTEAFF
few,TRBV19,TRBJ2-7,TRBD2,TGTGCCAGTAGTATACGGACTAGCGGGAGGGGCTCCTACGAGCAGTACTTC,CASSIRTSGRGSYEQYF
NA,TRBV7-2,TRBJ1-1,NA,TGTGCCAGCAGCGAGGGCCGCAGGGCTTTCTTT,CASSEGRRAFF
NA,TRBV29-1,TRBJ2-2,NA,TGCAGCGTTGTAGGGTCGTTCAGGGCCGGGAACACCGGGGAGCTGTTTTTT,CSVVGSFRAGNTGELFF
NA,TRBV18,TRBJ2-1,TRBD1,TGTGCCAGCTCACCATTTTCGCAGGGGGCAGGGAATGAGCAGTTCTTC,CASSPFSQGAGNEQFF
few,TRBV7-2,TRBJ2-7,NA,TGTGCCAGCAGCCCCCGAAGGGGTCCCTCCTACGAGCAGTACTTC,CASSPRRGPSYEQYF
NA,TRBV7-3,TRBJ2-1,TRBD1,TGTGCCAGCAGCCCCGGGACAGGCCCCTACAATGAGCAGTTCTTC,CASSPGTGPYNEQFF
NA,TRBV19,TRBJ1-2,NA,TGTGCCAGTAGTATGTACAGTTCGTGGTCCGGCTATGGCTACACCTTC,CASSMYSSWSGYGYTF
few,TRBV18,TRBJ2-1,NA,TGTGCCAGCTCACCACCGATGGACAAACGGCAGTTCTTC,CASSPPMDKRQFF
NA,TRBV6-6,TRBJ1-1,NA,TGTGCCAGCTCTAAGAGGAGTGAAGCTTTCTTT,CASSKRSEAFF
many,TRBV5-6,TRBJ2-7,TRBD2,TGTGCCAGCAGCCGCGGGAGGGTCTACGAGCAGTACTTC,CASSRGRVYEQYF
NA,TRBV15,TRBJ2-5,NA,TGTGCCACCAGCAGAGATCAGGGGGGCCAAGAGACCCAGTACTTC,CATSRDQGGQETQYF
few,TRBV27,TRBJ2-6,NA,TGTGCCAGCGGATACTGGAGCTCCGGGGCCAACGTCCTGACTTTC,CASGYWSSGANVLTF
many,TRBV29-1,TRBJ2-2,TRBD1,TGCAGCGTTGATCGAGAGACAGGGCAATCCGGGGAGCTGTTTTTT,CSVDRETGQSGELFF
NA,TRBV27,TRBJ2-5,TRBD1,TGTGCCAGCAGTTCCAGGGGGCGGGAGACCCAGTACTTC,CASSSRGRETQYF
few,TRBV9,TRBJ2-1,TRBD2,TGTGCCAGCAGCGTAGCGAGCGGGGGGCCGCGGGAGCAGTTCTTC,CASSVASGGPREQFF
many,TRBV30,TRBJ2-5,TRBD1,TGTGCCTGGGACAGGGGCCAAGAGACCCAGTACTTC,CAWDRGQETQYF
many,TRBV28,TRBJ1-1,TRBD1,TGTGCCAGCAGCGGGACAGTAAGACGTACTGAAGCTTTCTTT,CASSGTVRRTEAFF
few,TRBV5-5,TRBJ2-7,TRBD1,TGTGCCAGCAACCCCGGGACAGGGGATGTTAACGAGCAGTACTTC,CASNPGTGDVNEQYF